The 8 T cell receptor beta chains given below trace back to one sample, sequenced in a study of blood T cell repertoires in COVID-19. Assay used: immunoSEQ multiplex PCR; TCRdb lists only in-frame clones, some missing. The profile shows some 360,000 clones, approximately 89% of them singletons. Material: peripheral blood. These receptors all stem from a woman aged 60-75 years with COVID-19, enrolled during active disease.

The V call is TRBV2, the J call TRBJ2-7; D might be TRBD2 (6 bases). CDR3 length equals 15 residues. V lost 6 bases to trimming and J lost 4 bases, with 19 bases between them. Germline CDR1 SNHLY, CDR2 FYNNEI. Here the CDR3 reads CASRPPRDSAYEQYF. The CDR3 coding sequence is TGTGCCAGCAGGCCACCCCGGGACTCCGCTTACGAGCAGTACTTC.

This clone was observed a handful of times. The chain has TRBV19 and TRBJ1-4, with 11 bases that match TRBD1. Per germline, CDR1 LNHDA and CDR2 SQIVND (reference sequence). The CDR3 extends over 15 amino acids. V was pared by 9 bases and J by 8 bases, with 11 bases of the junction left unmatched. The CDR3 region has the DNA TGTGCCAGCTCCACTCCCGGGACAGGGGGGGAAAAACTGTTTTTT. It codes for CASSTPGTGGEKLFF.

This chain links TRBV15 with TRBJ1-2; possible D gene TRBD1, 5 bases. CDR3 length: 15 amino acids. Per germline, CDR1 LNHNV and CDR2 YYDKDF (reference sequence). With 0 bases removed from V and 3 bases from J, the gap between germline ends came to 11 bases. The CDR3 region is CATSRDSGADYGYTF. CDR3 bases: TGTGCCACCAGCAGAGATAGCGGGGCGGACTATGGCTACACCTTC.

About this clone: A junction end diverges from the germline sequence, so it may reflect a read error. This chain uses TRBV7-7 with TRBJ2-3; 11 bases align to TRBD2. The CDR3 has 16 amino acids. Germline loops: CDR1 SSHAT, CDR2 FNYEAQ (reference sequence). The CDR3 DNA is TGTGCTAGCAGCCCACTAGCGGGGGCCCGCACAGATACGCAGTATTTT. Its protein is CASSPLAGARTDTQYF.

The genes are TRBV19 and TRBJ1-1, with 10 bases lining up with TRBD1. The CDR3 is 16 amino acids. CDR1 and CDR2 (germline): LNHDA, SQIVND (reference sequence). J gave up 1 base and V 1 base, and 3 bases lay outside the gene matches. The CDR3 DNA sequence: TGTGCCAGTAGTATAGGGACAGGGGGAAGGAACACTGAAGCTTTCTTT. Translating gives CASSIGTGGRNTEAFF.

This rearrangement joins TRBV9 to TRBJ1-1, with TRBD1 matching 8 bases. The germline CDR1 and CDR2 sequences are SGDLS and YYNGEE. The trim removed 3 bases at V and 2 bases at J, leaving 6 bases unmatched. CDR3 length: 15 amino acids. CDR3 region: CASSARTGINTEAFF. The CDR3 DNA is TGTGCCAGCAGCGCCCGGACAGGGATAAACACTGAAGCTTTCTTT.

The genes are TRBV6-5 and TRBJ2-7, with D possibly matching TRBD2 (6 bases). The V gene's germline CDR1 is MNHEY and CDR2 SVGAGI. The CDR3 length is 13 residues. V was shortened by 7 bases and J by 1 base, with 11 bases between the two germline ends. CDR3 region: CASTAGSSYEQYF. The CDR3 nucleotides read TGTGCCAGCACCGCGGGATCTTCCTACGAGCAGTACTTC.

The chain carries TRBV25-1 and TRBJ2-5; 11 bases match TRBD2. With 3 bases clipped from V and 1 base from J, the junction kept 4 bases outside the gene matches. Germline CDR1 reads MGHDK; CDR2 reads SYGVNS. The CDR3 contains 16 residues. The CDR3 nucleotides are TGTGCCAGCAGTGATCCCACTAGCGGGGGCCAAGAGACCCAGTACTTC. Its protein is CASSDPTSGGQETQYF.